These 13 T cell receptor beta chains were all obtained from the same sample, sequenced in a study of T-cell memory formation after mild COVID-19. A single record per CDR3 protein comes from TCRdb applying MiXCR to the 5' RACE reads. The table has about 500,000 distinct CDR3 sequences, 20% seen once. Material: PBMCs or a T cell subset sorted from them (not recorded which). The receptors shown here come from an adult woman who had mild COVID-19 (a few samples of this study predate the infection). Cell type and time point are not known.

This clonotype has a handful of counts. J is TRBJ1-1 and V is TRBV5-1, with D possibly TRBD1 on 5 matching bases. V lost 2 bases and J lost 3, with 11 bases in between. The CDR3 has 14 amino acids. CDR1 SGHRS and CDR2 YFSETQ come from the germline V gene. CDR3 nucleotides: TGCGCCAGCAGCTTTGGCAGGGTGGACACTGAAGCTTTCTTT. Amino acids: CASSFGRVDTEAFF. The full variable domain, completed using reference TRBV5-1 and TRBJ1-1, is KAGVTQTPRYLIKTRGQQVTLSCSPISGHRSVSWYQQTPGQGLQFLFEYFSETQRNKGNFPGRFSGRQFSNSRSEMNVSTLELGDSALYLCASSFGRVDTEAFFGQGTRLTVV.

This rearrangement joins TRBV2 to TRBJ1-6; D is unresolved. CDR3 length: 12 amino acids. Deletions cut 2 bases from V and 5 bases from J, with 1 base between. Germline V lookup: CDR1 SNHLY, CDR2 FYNNEI. CDR3 DNA sequence: TGTGCCAGCAGTGAAAATAATTCACCCCTCCACTTT. It translates to CASSENNSPLHF.

This chain uses TRBV7-9 with TRBJ1-1; D remains unclear. From germline, CDR1 is SEHNR and CDR2 FQNEAQ (reference sequence). The CDR3 spans 11 residues. The CDR3 protein is CVTSSLTEAFF. CDR3 in DNA: TGTGTTACCTCTAGTCTCACTGAAGCTTTCTTT.

This clonotype has a single count. This rearrangement joins TRBV29-1 to TRBJ2-1, with D possibly TRBD2 on 6 matching bases. Trimming removed 7 bases from V and 9 bases from J, with 13 bases in between. Germline V gene data show CDR1 as SQVTM and CDR2 as ANQGSEA. The CDR3 extends over 11 amino acids. CDR3 sequence (DNA): TGCAGCGCGCTAGCGTTAGGTGAGCAGTTCTTC. This translates into CSALALGEQFF.

This clonotype was seen a few times. The chain is built from TRBV19 and TRBJ2-6, with 10 bases that match TRBD1. The CDR3 sequence is 18 residues long. The germline V gene encodes CDR1 LNHDA and CDR2 SQIVND (reference sequence). J gave up 0 bases and V 3 bases, and 5 bases lay outside the gene matches. The CDR3 region has the DNA TGTGCCAGTAGTATCCTAGGGACAGGGGACTCTGGGGCCAACGTCCTGACTTTC. Its translation is CASSILGTGDSGANVLTF.

In this sample, this clonotype turned up a few times. As DNA, the CDR3 is TGCAGTGCTAGAAACCGAGGGAACACCGGGGAGCTGTTTTTT. Its translation is CSARNRGNTGELFF. V usage is TRBV20-1 and J usage is TRBJ2-2, with D unresolved. The V gene's germline CDR1 is DFQATT and CDR2 SNEGSKA (reference sequence). This CDR3 spans 14 amino acids. Trimming removed 2 bases from V and 1 base from J, with 8 bases in between.

This clonotype was recorded a few times. The chain links TRBV5-4 to TRBJ2-1, with D possibly TRBD1 on 5 matching bases. Germline V CDR1 and CDR2: SGHNT, YYREEE (reference sequence). The germline V and J ends were trimmed by 4 bases and 7 bases, with 12 bases remaining between them. This CDR3 has 13 residues. The CDR3 reads CASSQTPGNEQFF. CDR3 DNA sequence: TGTGCCAGCAGCCAAACCCCAGGGAATGAGCAGTTCTTC.

This clonotype appeared once. The J gene is TRBJ2-3, the V gene TRBV20-1, with a possible D match to TRBD2 (6 bases). This CDR3 is 14 amino acids long. CDR1 DFQATT and CDR2 SNEGSKA come from the germline V gene (reference sequence). CDR3 residues: CRVLGGPKADTQYF. CDR3 coding DNA: TGCAGGGTCTTGGGGGGACCAAAGGCAGATACGCAGTATTTT.

This rearrangement joins TRBV6-6 to TRBJ2-1, with D tentatively TRBD1 (6 bases). The V gene's germline CDR1 is MNHNY and CDR2 SVGAGI (reference sequence). V lost 4 bases to trimming and J lost 4 bases, with 14 bases between them. There are 15 residues in the CDR3. This CDR3 is CASSWAGARYNEQFF. CDR3 bases: TGTGCCAGCAGTTGGGCAGGGGCTAGATACAATGAGCAGTTCTTC.

The rearrangement links TRBV29-1 to TRBJ2-5, with 7 bases aligning to TRBD1. Trimming took 6 bases from V and 4 from J; bases not matched to a gene: 5. This CDR3 has 12 amino acids. Germline V gene sequence: CDR1 SQVTM, CDR2 ANQGSEA. CDR3 protein: CSVAGGLETQYF. The CDR3 bases are TGCAGCGTCGCAGGGGGTCTAGAGACCCAGTACTTC.

The V gene is TRBV7-6, the J gene TRBJ1-1; 8 bases align to TRBD1. The V segment lost 1 base and the J segment 1 base; nucleotides outside the gene matches: 5. Germline V CDR1 and CDR2: SGHVS, FNYEAQ. The CDR3 is 16 residues long. CDR3 sequence (DNA): TGTGCCAGCAGCTTAGGAAGCAGGGGGCGGAACACTGAAGCTTTCTTT. Translation gives CASSLGSRGRNTEAFF.

This clonotype was counted many times. The gene calls are TRBV6-4 and TRBJ2-2, with D perhaps matching TRBD1 (5 bases). The CDR3 has 13 amino acids. Trimming removed 4 bases from V and 4 bases from J, with 7 bases in between. From germline, CDR1 is MRHNA and CDR2 SNTAGT. Written as DNA, the CDR3 is TGTGCCAGCAGTGGACAGTCCACCGGGGAGCTGTTTTTT. Amino acid sequence: CASSGQSTGELFF.

This clonotype was seen more than once but under ten times. This chain connects TRBV4-1 to TRBJ2-7, with a weak D call TRBD2 (6 bases). V lost 8 bases to trimming and J lost 0 bases, with 8 bases between them. The CDR3 totals 12 residues. Germline CDR1 MGHRA, CDR2 YSYEKL. The CDR3 reads CASGGNSYEQYF. The CDR3 nucleotides read TGCGCCAGCGGCGGGAACTCCTACGAGCAGTACTTC.